The subject of this entry is one T cell receptor (beta chain). The antigen remains undetermined. The V and J ends lost 6 bases and 4 bases respectively, with 15 bases between them. The CDR3 consists of 14 residues. Germline V lookup: CDR1 KGHSH, CDR2 LQKENI. The sample is drawn from a study of shared clonotypes between healthy human individuals. Profiled with immunoSEQ multiplex PCR; TCRdb holds only in-frame clones, not every one. The sample records over 2 million clones, around 90% being singletons. Study-level points and caveats: Generally, estimated richness proved larger in naive subsets than it did in memory subsets. Relative to their counterparts shared across all four donors, non-shared clonotypes exhibited diminished generation probabilities.

V usage is TRBV18 and J usage is TRBJ1-1; D remains unclear. The material sequenced was naive CD4+ T cells from PBMCs. Described subset: CD45RA+ positively selected. This TCR derives from a man between 18 and 35 years old in good health. Some clones in this sample may be carry-over from other donors' samples. The CDR3 loop is CASSPDPGRTEAFF. The CDR3 region has the DNA TGTGCCAGCTCCCCCGACCCGGGCCGCACTGAAGCTTTCTTT.